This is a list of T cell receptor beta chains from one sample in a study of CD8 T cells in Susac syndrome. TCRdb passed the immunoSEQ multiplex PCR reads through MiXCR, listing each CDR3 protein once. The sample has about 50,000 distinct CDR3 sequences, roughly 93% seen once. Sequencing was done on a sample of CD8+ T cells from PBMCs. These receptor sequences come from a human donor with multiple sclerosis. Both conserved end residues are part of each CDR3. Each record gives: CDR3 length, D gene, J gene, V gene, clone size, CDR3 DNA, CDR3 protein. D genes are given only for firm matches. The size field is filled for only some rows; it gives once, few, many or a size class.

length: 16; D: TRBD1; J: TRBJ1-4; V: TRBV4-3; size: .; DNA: TGCGCCAGCAGCCAACGTACCAGGGGGCTGGGGGAAAAACTGTTTTTT; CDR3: CASSQRTRGLGEKLFF
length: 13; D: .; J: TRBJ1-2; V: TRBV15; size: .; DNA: TGTGCCACCAGCCCGGGATCGGGCTATGGCTACACCTTC; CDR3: CATSPGSGYGYTF
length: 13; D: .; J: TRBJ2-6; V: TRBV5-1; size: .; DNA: TGCGCCAGTAGGGTCGTTGGGGCCAACGTCCTGACTTTC; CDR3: CASRVVGANVLTF
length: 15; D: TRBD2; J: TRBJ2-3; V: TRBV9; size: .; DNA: TGTGCCAGCAGCGTGAGCGGGGCTAGCACAGATACGCAGTATTTT; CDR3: CASSVSGASTDTQYF
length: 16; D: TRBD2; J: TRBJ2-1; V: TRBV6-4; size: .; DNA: TGTGCCAGCAGTGACTCGTTGCGGGGGGAAACTCTTGAGCAGTTCTTC; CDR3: CASSDSLRGETLEQFF
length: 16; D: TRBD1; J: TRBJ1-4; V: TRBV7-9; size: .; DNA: TGTGCCAGCAGCCTCCGGGACAGGGGCGAGGGGGAAAAACTGTTTTTT; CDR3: CASSLRDRGEGEKLFF
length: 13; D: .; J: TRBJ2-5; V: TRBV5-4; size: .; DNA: TGTGCCAGCAGCCCGAGCAACTTTGAGACCCAGTACTTC; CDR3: CASSPSNFETQYF
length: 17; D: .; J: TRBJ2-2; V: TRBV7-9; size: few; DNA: TGTGCCAGCAGCTTAATAGGCCTTCGAAGGAACACCGGGGAGCTGTTTTTT; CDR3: CASSLIGLRRNTGELFF
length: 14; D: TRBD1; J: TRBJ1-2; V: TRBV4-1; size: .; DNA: TGCGCCAGCAGCCACGGACAGGGAAACTATGGCTACACCTTC; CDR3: CASSHGQGNYGYTF
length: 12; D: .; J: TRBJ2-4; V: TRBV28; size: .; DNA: TGTGCCAGCACTATAAGGGGGGACATTCAGTACTTC; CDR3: CASTIRGDIQYF
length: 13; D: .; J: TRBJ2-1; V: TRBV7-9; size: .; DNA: TGTGCCAGCAGCTTATATTTGAACAATGAGCAGTTCTTC; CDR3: CASSLYLNNEQFF
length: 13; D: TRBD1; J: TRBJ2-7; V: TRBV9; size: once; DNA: TGTGCCAGCAGCGTCCGGACAGGCCTCGAGCAGTACTTC; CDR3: CASSVRTGLEQYF
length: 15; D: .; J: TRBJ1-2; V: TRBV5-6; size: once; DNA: TGTGCCAGCAGCCCGGGACTGACAGCTAACTATGGCTACACCTTC; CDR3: CASSPGLTANYGYTF
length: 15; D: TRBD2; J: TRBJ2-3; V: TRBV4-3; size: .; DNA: TGCGCCAGCAGCAAAAGGGGAGGGGAGGCAGATACGCAGTATTTT; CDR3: CASSKRGGEADTQYF
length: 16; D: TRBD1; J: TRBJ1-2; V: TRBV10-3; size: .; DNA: TGTGCCATCAGAACCACGACAGGGAGTAATCTATTGGGCTACACCTTC; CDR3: CAIRTTTGSNLLGYTF
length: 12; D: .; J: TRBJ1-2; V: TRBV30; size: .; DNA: TGTGCCTGGAGTCCAAGGGGCTATGGCTACACCTTC; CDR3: CAWSPRGYGYTF
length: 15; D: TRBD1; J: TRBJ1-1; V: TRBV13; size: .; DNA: TGTGCCAGCAGCCAATCTGACAGGGGGAACACTGAAGCTTTCTTT; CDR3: CASSQSDRGNTEAFF
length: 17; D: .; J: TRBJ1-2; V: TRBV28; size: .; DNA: TGTGCCAGCAGTTTAGTTCTCCCCATTGGGGACGCCTATGGCTACACCTTC; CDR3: CASSLVLPIGDAYGYTF
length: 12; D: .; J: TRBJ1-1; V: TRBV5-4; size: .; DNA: TGTGCCAGCAGCCCGCAGGGGCATGAAGCTTTCTTT; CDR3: CASSPQGHEAFF
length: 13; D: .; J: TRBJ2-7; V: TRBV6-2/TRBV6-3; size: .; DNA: TGTGCCAGCAGTTACTCTGACAACTACGAGCAGTACTTC; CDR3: CASSYSDNYEQYF
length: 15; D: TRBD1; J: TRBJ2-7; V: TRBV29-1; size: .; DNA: TGCAGCGTTGAAGCTACGACAGGGAGCTCCCTCGAGCAGTACTTC; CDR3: CSVEATTGSSLEQYF
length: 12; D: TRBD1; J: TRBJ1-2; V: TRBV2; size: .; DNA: TGTGCCAGTACAGGGGATAACTATGGCTACACCTTC; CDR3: CASTGDNYGYTF
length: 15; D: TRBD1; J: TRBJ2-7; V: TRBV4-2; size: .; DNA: TGTGCCAGCAGCCAAGACCAGGACAGGGTCTACGAGCAGTACTTC; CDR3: CASSQDQDRVYEQYF
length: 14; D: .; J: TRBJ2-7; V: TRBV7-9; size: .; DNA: TGTGCCAGCAGCTTCCAGGGGTCCTTCTACGAGCAGTACTTC; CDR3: CASSFQGSFYEQYF
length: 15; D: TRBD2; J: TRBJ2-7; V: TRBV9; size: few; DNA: TGTGCCAGCAGCGTAGGGGGAGGGGATCCCTACGAGCAGTACTTC; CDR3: CASSVGGGDPYEQYF
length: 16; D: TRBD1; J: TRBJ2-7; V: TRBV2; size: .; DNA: TGTGCCAGCAGTTTGGCGGACAGGGGGATCTCCTACGAGCAGTACTTC; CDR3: CASSLADRGISYEQYF
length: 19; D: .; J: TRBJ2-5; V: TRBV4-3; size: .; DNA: TGCGCCAGCAGCCAAGATTGGTTCGGGACACCTTTATTTCAAGAGACCCAGTACTTC; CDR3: CASSQDWFGTPLFQETQYF
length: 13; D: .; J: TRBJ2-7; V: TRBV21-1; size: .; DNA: TGTGCCAGCAGCAGACTAGCGGGGGGTGAGCAGTACTTC; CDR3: CASSRLAGGEQYF
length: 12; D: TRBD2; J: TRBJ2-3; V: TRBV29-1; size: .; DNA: TGCAGCGTTGGATGGGGGGGGGATTACGTACATTTT; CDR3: CSVGWGGDYVHF
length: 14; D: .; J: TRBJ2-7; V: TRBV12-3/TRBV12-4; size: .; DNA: TGTGCCAGCAGTCGGGTAGGGGAGGTCTACGAGCAGTACTTC; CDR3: CASSRVGEVYEQYF
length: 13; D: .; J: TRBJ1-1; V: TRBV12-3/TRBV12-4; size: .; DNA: TGTGCCAGCAGTAGGACAGTGAACACTGAAGCTTTCTTT; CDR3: CASSRTVNTEAFF